The TCR beta chain described here comes from a study of control samples from healthy donors and cancer patients. This CDR3 region has 17 residues. Germline CDR1 reads SEHNR; CDR2 reads FQNEAQ (reference sequence). V lost 4 bases to trimming and J lost 0 bases; unmatched junction nucleotides: 7. The table came from immunoSEQ multiplex PCR; TCRdb's copy has only in-frame clones and leaves some out. The sample gives 100,000 to 150,000 clones, roughly 92% of which show up once; 5.5% to 7% is in the top ten. The clonotype originates from a man between 18 and 35 years old in good health. V gene TRBV7-9 combines with J gene TRBJ2-7, with 12 bases lining up with TRBD2. The sample was blood. The CDR3, as DNA: TGTGCCAGCAGCTACGGGACTAGCGGGTCCTTCTCCTACGAGCAGTACTTC. Translated, it gives CASSYGTSGSFSYEQYF. The full variable domain, rest sourced from reference TRBV7-9 and TRBJ2-7, is DTGVSQNPRHKITKRGQNVTFRCDPISEHNRLYWYRQTLGQGPEFLTYFQNEAQLEKSRLLSDRFSAERPKGSFSTLEIQRTEQGDSAMYLCASSYGTSGSFSYEQYFGPGTRLTVT.